What follows are 14 T cell receptor beta chains derived from one specimen sequenced in a study of human versus mouse CDR3 diversity and MHC coevolution. The repertoire was sequenced with immunoSEQ multiplex PCR; TCRdb's copy has only in-frame clones and lacks some. The top ten clones hold 18% of a sample with some 60,000 clones, 90% to 95% of them seen once. Input material: naive CD4+ T cells from blood. Indicated subset: CD45RO-negative CD62L-positive naive CD4 T cells. The source of these receptors is a person aged 60 to 70 in good health.

This chain joins TRBV7-7 and TRBJ2-5, with 11 nucleotides matching TRBD2. Per the germline V gene, CDR1 is SSHAT and CDR2 is FNYEAQ (reference sequence). CDR3 length: 15 residues. V lost 5 bases, J lost 2 bases, and 4 bases stayed unmatched. CDR3 coding DNA: TGTGCCAGCAGCCGCGGGACTAGCGGACAAGAGACCCAGTACTTC. It codes for CASSRGTSGQETQYF. The full variable domain, completed using reference TRBV7-7 and TRBJ2-5, is GAGVSQSPRYKVTKRGQDVTLRCDPISSHATLYWYQQALGQGPEFLTYFNYEAQPDKSGLPSDRFSAERPEGSISTLTIQRTEQRDSAMYRCASSRGTSGQETQYFGPGTRLLVL.

This clone has only one observation. The chain joins TRBV7-9 to TRBJ2-2, with TRBD2 matching over 11 bases. The CDR3 loop spans 16 amino acids. The junction had 3 bases not matched to a gene; V was cut back by 5 bases and J by 1 base. Germline V gene lookup returns CDR1 SEHNR and CDR2 FQNEAQ (reference sequence). The CDR3 bases are TGTGCCAGCAGCCTCGGGACTAGCGGGAACACCGGGGAGCTGTTTTTT. Translating gives CASSLGTSGNTGELFF.

The chain employs TRBV27 and TRBJ2-3, with D maybe TRBD1 (5 bases). Trimming left V 5 bases short and J 2 bases short, with 17 bases between. This CDR3 has 16 residues. Per the germline V gene, CDR1 is MNHEY and CDR2 is SMNVEV (reference sequence). The CDR3 loop is CASSRGQTLVTDTQYF. The CDR3 DNA reads TGTGCCAGCAGTCGTGGACAAACCTTGGTCACAGATACGCAGTATTTT.

The rearrangement joins TRBV4-1 to TRBJ2-5; 7 nucleotides match TRBD1. The J segment lost 2 bases and the V segment lost 1 base, leaving 4 bases of the junction unmatched. The CDR3 is 15 residues long. Germline CDR1 is MGHRA and CDR2 is YSYEKL. The CDR3 sequence: CASSQGTGLQETQYF. CDR3 coding DNA: TGCGCCAGCAGCCAAGGGACAGGCCTTCAAGAGACCCAGTACTTC.

V usage is TRBV5-1 and J usage is TRBJ2-5, with TRBD1 matching over 8 bases. Germline assignment: CDR1 SGHRS and CDR2 YFSETQ. V was pared by 0 bases and J by 4 bases, with 2 bases of the junction left unmatched. The CDR3 covers 14 residues. CDR3 nucleotide sequence: TGCGCCAGCAGCTTGGGGACAGGGAGAGAGACCCAGTACTTC. Translated, it gives CASSLGTGRETQYF. The full variable domain, its missing parts supplied by reference TRBV5-1 and TRBJ2-5, is KAGVTQTPRYLIKTRGQQVTLSCSPISGHRSVSWYQQTPGQGLQFLFEYFSETQRNKGNFPGRFSGRQFSNSRSEMNVSTLELGDSALYLCASSLGTGRETQYFGPGTRLLVL.

This chain uses TRBV11-2 with TRBJ2-1, with D hard to call. V was pared by 5 bases and J by 6 bases, with 8 bases between. CDR3 length: 12 amino acids. Per the germline V gene, CDR1 is SGHAT and CDR2 is FQNNGV. This CDR3 reads CASSTSVNEQFF. In DNA form, the CDR3 reads TGTGCCAGCAGCACATCCGTCAATGAGCAGTTCTTC.

V gene TRBV7-3 combines with J gene TRBJ2-1, with 8 positions matching TRBD1. Germline V gene sequence: CDR1 SGHTA, CDR2 FQGTGA. The CDR3 sequence is 14 residues long. Trimming cost V 4 bases and J 6 bases; bases outside gene matches: 5. The chain's CDR3 is CASSSDRAGNEQFF. CDR3 coding DNA: TGTGCCAGCAGCTCGGACAGGGCTGGCAATGAGCAGTTCTTC. The full variable domain, rest sourced from reference TRBV7-3 and TRBJ2-1, is GAGVSQTPSNKVTEKGKYVELRCDPISGHTALYWYRQSLGQGPEFLIYFQGTGAADDSGLPNDRFFAVRPEGSVSTLKIQRTERGDSAVYLCASSSDRAGNEQFFGPGTRLTVL.

The chain is built from TRBV7-2 and TRBJ2-7, with 13 bases matching TRBD2. CDR1 is SGHTA, CDR2 FQGNSA, per germline. The CDR3 runs to 14 residues. V was clipped by 6 bases and J by 2 bases; unmatched bases: 1. The CDR3 sequence: CASRLAGGPYEQYF. CDR3 DNA: TGTGCCAGCAGACTAGCGGGAGGGCCCTACGAGCAGTACTTC.

Only one count was recorded for this clone. This chain joins TRBV6-6 and TRBJ1-2; 10 bases line up with TRBD1. The germline V gene encodes CDR1 MNHNY and CDR2 SVGAGI (reference sequence). CDR3 length equals 14 residues. With V trimmed by 1 base and J by 8 bases, 4 bases remained unmatched. The CDR3 DNA follows: TGTGCCAGCAGTTACTTCCGGACAGGGGGAGGCTACACCTTC. The encoded protein is CASSYFRTGGGYTF.

CDR3 sequence (DNA): TGTGCCAGCAGTCGGACTAGCGGCTCCTACGAGCAGTACTTC. Protein: CASSRTSGSYEQYF. This chain uses TRBV6-4 with TRBJ2-7, with 10 nucleotides matching TRBD2. J gave up 0 bases and V 5 bases, and 1 base lay outside the gene matches. This CDR3 is 14 amino acids long. In germline, CDR1 is MRHNA, CDR2 SNTAGT.

V is TRBV11-3 and J is TRBJ2-3; 12 bases are a match to TRBD2. CDR3 length: 17 amino acids. V lost 0 bases, J lost 0 bases, and 1 base stayed unmatched. Germline CDR1 is SGHNT and CDR2 is YENEEA. DNA for the CDR3: TGTGCCAGCAGCTTAGATGGACTAGCGGGAAGCACAGATACGCAGTATTTT. It encodes CASSLDGLAGSTDTQYF.

The V call is TRBV19, the J call TRBJ2-5; 9 nucleotides agree with TRBD2. The germline V gene has CDR1 LNHDA and CDR2 SQIVND (reference sequence). Unmatched junction bases numbered 14, after V lost 3 bases and J lost 3 bases. The CDR3 loop spans 18 amino acids. CDR3 sequence reads: CASSMASGTGVLEETQYF. The CDR3 DNA sequence: TGTGCCAGTAGTATGGCTAGCGGGACCGGTGTGTTGGAAGAGACCCAGTACTTC.

This chain links TRBV27 with TRBJ2-3; D is uncertain. Germline V gives CDR1 MNHEY, CDR2 SMNVEV (reference sequence). The CDR3 contains 16 residues. V was clipped by 2 bases and J by 2 bases, with 14 bases between them. In DNA, the CDR3 is TGTGCCAGCAGTTTAAACCTTGGCAGAAACACAGATACGCAGTATTTT. It is translated as CASSLNLGRNTDTQYF.

The rearrangement links TRBV5-4 to TRBJ2-1; 11 positions match TRBD2. Germline V lookup: CDR1 SGHNT, CDR2 YYREEE (reference sequence). CDR3 size: 15 residues. V shed 4 bases, J shed 6 bases, and the junction held 6 bases outside the gene matches. The CDR3 loop reads CASSPGTSGVNEQFF. The CDR3 nucleotides read TGTGCCAGCAGCCCCGGGACTAGCGGTGTCAATGAGCAGTTCTTC.